Detailed here is one T cell receptor (beta chain). Its specificity is not known. These data originate in a study of cytomegalovirus exposure and HLA in healthy donors. Study-level results: A later analysis by the authors found several of the most significant clusters apparently linked to common viral pathogens. Most of the TCR beta V segments (in an earlier analysis) were productive either about 87% or about 30% of the time.

PCR was performed using 60 Vbeta and 13 Jbeta primers. Using immunoSEQ multiplex PCR, the repertoire was profiled, and TCRdb retains in-frame clones only, with some absent. The sample has 150,000 to 200,000 clones, almost 85% seen once; the top ten hold about 4.9%. The CDR3 has 18 residues. CDR1 and CDR2 (germline): MGHRA, YSYEKL. V was clipped by 4 bases and J by 4 bases; unmatched bases: 14. Sequenced sample: PBMCs. This receptor was identified in a girl aged 5 to 17 in good health and CMV-seropositive. The J gene is TRBJ1-1, the V gene TRBV4-1; 11 bases are a match to TRBD1. The DNA for the CDR3 is TGCGCCAGCAGCCCACTACATCGGACAGGGGGCTGGGGCACTGAAGCTTTCTTT. As protein: CASSPLHRTGGWGTEAFF.